This T cell receptor beta chain was identified during a study of vaccination and CD4 T cells after COVID-19. Study background: The study enrolled six male and four female convalescents, two of whom were Hispanic.

Germline CDR1 MNHEY, CDR2 SVGEGT. The V gene lost 4 bases and the J gene lost 0 bases, with 10 bases spanning the gap. The CDR3 runs 15 residues. On this clonotype itself: Its matching antigen is unknown.

Documented treatment: roughly 11-day PBMC culture with coronavirus spike peptide pools or control peptides (ViraFEST assay). ViraFEST used peptide pools to expand antigen-specific T cells and subsequently sequenced their TCRs. Cultured CD4+ T cell DNA was sequenced using the Oncomine TCR Beta short-read assay. TCRdb ran MiXCR on the PCR reads and lists one entry per CDR3 protein. Altogether over 10,000 distinct CDR3 sequences are present, around 38% being singletons, with the ten largest covering about 8.5%. The chain recombines TRBV6-2 or TRBV6-3 with TRBJ2-1; TRBD1 might be the D (7 bases). This receptor was obtained from a human donor who had recovered from COVID-19. The sequenced sample was CD4+ T cells from blood, cultured in vitro. CDR3 residues: CASSWQGGSYNEQFF. CDR3 bases: TGTGCCAGCAGTTGGCAGGGGGGCTCCTACAATGAGCAGTTCTTC.